This T cell receptor (beta chain) appears in the sequencing data of a study of breast tumors, draining lymph nodes, adjacent tissues. Study-level findings and limits: The lymph node origin of tumor T cells was framed as consistent with a hypothesis, not demonstrated. Tumor TCR diversity was below lymph nodes but above nontumor tissue.

There are 12 residues in the CDR3. Germline V gives CDR1 SGHTA, CDR2 FQGTGA. V lost 6 bases to trimming and J lost 12 bases, with 15 bases between them. TCRdb independently ran MiXCR on the multiplex PCR reads; one entry per CDR3 protein. The sample lists around 230,000 distinct CDR3 sequences; approximately 36% were seen once. Axillary draining lymph nodes of breast cancer patients supplied the node samples. Note on this clonotype: The antigen is undetermined.

This chain connects TRBV7-3 to TRBJ2-1, with D unclear. The sequenced sample consisted of axillary lymph node tissue. The source is a female donor with breast cancer. Some clones in this sample may be carry-over from other donors' samples. The CDR3 region is CASSPGSDTQFF. The CDR3 DNA sequence: TGTGCCAGCAGTCCTGGGTCAGATACGCAGTTCTTC. Based on the CDR3 plus reference TRBV7-3 and TRBJ2-1, the full variable domain is GAGVSQTPSNKVTEKGKYVELRCDPISGHTALYWYRQSLGQGPEFLIYFQGTGAADDSGLPNDRFFAVRPEGSVSTLKIQRTERGDSAVYLCASSPGSDTQFFGPGTRLTVL.